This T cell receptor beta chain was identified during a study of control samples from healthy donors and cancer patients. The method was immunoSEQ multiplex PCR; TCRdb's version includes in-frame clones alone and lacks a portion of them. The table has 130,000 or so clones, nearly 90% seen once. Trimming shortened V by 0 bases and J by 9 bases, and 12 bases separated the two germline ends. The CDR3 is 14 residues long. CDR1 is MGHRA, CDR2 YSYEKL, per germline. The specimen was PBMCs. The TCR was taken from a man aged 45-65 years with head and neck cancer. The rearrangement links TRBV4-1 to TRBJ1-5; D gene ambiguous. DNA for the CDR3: TGCGCCAGCAGCCAAGAGATAGGTCTATGGCCCCAGCATTTT. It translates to CASSQEIGLWPQHF.